The 10 T cell receptor beta chains below were found in one sample sequenced in a study of blood T cell repertoires in COVID-19. This table comes from immunoSEQ multiplex PCR, and its TCRdb copy is limited to in-frame clones, with some not included. The sample holds more than 95,000 clones; just over 85% are singletons and the top ten take approximately 13%. Material for sequencing was peripheral blood. The receptors come from an older woman in a cohort sampled during active or convalescent COVID-19.

The CDR3 here is CASSSGLSKETQYF. The CDR3 DNA reads as TGTGCCAGCAGCTCCGGACTCTCAAAAGAGACCCAGTACTTC. The rearrangement links TRBV11-2 to TRBJ2-5, with D tentatively TRBD2 (5 bases). The germline CDR1 and CDR2 sequences are SGHAT and FQNNGV. This CDR3 region has 14 residues. Trimming removed 4 bases at V and 3 bases at J, with 12 bases between.

The chain has TRBV19 and TRBJ1-6; D not resolved. Looked up from germline, CDR1 is LNHDA and CDR2 is SQIVND (reference sequence). V dropped 3 bases and J dropped 10 bases, with 13 bases sitting between them. The CDR3 length is 14 residues. CDR3 residues: CASSIGSVESPLHF. CDR3 sequence (DNA): TGTGCCAGTAGTATCGGGAGTGTGGAATCACCCCTCCACTTT.

The V gene is TRBV18, the J gene TRBJ1-6, with TRBD1 as a possible D gene (6 bases). CDR3 size: 18 residues. Trimming shortened V by 5 bases and J by 0 bases, and 17 bases separated the two germline ends. Germline assignment: CDR1 KGHSH and CDR2 LQKENI. CDR3 in DNA: TGTGCCAGCTCATTCAGGGGCAGCATGAGCTCCTATAATTCACCCCTCCACTTT. Translating gives CASSFRGSMSSYNSPLHF.

The chain combines TRBV4-2 with TRBJ2-1; the match to TRBD2 covers 8 bases. The germline V gene has CDR1 LGHNA and CDR2 YNFKEQ. The J segment lost 6 bases and the V segment lost 4 bases, leaving 5 bases of the junction unmatched. CDR3 length: 14 residues. The CDR3 sequence is CASSPAGEGNEQFF. As DNA, the CDR3 is TGTGCCAGCAGCCCAGCGGGAGAGGGCAATGAGCAGTTCTTC.

This rearrangement joins TRBV18 to TRBJ1-4; 10 bases line up with TRBD1. Germline V gives CDR1 KGHSH, CDR2 LQKENI. Trimming took 2 bases from V and 8 from J; bases not matched to a gene: 5. This CDR3 is built from 15 residues. The CDR3 loop reads CASSPRDRGDEKLFF. The CDR3 DNA reads as TGTGCCAGCTCACCAAGGGACAGGGGAGACGAAAAACTGTTTTTT.

The chain joins TRBV20-1 to TRBJ1-2; a weak D match, TRBD1 (5 bases). V was pared by 5 bases and J by 14 bases, with 18 bases between. CDR1 is DFQATT, CDR2 SNEGSKA, per germline (reference sequence). CDR3 length equals 11 residues. The DNA for the CDR3 is TGCAGTGCTTTCGCGGGACGTCGGGATACCTTC. Protein product: CSAFAGRRDTF.

This clone was seen just once. In DNA form, the CDR3 reads TGTGCCAGCGCCTTTTCTAGAGCGGACACTGAAGCTTTCTTT. The encoded protein is CASAFSRADTEAFF. This chain uses TRBV6-5 with TRBJ1-1; D gene uncertain. The CDR3 is 14 residues long. The V and J ends lost 8 bases and 3 bases respectively, with 16 bases between them. Germline V gene lookup returns CDR1 MNHEY and CDR2 SVGAGI.

This chain connects TRBV5-1 to TRBJ1-1, with 9 bases aligning to TRBD1. Germline CDR1 SGHRS, CDR2 YFSETQ. J gave up 7 bases and V 4 bases, and 8 bases lay outside the gene matches. CDR3 length equals 14 residues. The CDR3 reads CASSVTQGAGEAFF. CDR3 in DNA: TGCGCCAGCAGCGTTACACAGGGGGCAGGTGAAGCTTTCTTT.

The rearrangement uses TRBV10-2 and TRBJ2-5; the match to TRBD2 covers 8 bases. Germline V gene lookup returns CDR1 WSHSY and CDR2 SAAADI. Trimming cost V 1 base and J 4 bases; bases outside gene matches: 8. CDR3 length equals 16 residues. CDR3 amino acids: CASSEFKAGAGETQYF. CDR3 sequence (DNA): TGCGCCAGCAGTGAGTTCAAAGCGGGGGCCGGAGAGACCCAGTACTTC.

This clone appeared once. The V and J genes are TRBV19 and TRBJ2-3; unclear D gene. Germline V gene sequence: CDR1 LNHDA, CDR2 SQIVND (reference sequence). V gave up 1 base and J gave up 2 bases, with 16 bases separating them. The CDR3 runs 17 residues. DNA of the CDR3: TGTGCCAGTAGTATAGTCCCGACTCCTAACCCCACAGATACGCAGTATTTT. Its protein is CASSIVPTPNPTDTQYF.